This T cell receptor (beta chain) was documented in a study of cytomegalovirus exposure and HLA in healthy donors. Whole-study context: Sequencing of about 179 million T cells in an earlier analysis found 95 million to 120 million unique TCR beta sequences.

To note about this clone: Its antigen is currently unknown.

In the PCR, 60 Vbeta and 13 Jbeta primers were used. Some clones are missing from TCRdb's copy, which holds only in-frame ones; the method was immunoSEQ multiplex PCR. The listing contains 56,000 or so clones. Trimming removed 6 bases from V and 5 bases from J; junction bases left unmatched: 5. The CDR3 spans 15 residues. Germline V lookup: CDR1 MNHNS, CDR2 SASEGT. Study outcomes and limitations: Productive rates of about 87% or about 30% were seen for most TCR beta V segments in an earlier analysis.

The sample taken for sequencing was PBMCs. This chain links TRBV6-1 with TRBJ1-5; TRBD1 aligns across 12 bases. This TCR came from a man aged 40-49 years in good health and CMV-seropositive. The CDR3 DNA is TGTGCCAGCAGCCGGGACAGGGGGCGCGATCAGCCCCAGCATTTT. This encodes CASSRDRGRDQPQHF.